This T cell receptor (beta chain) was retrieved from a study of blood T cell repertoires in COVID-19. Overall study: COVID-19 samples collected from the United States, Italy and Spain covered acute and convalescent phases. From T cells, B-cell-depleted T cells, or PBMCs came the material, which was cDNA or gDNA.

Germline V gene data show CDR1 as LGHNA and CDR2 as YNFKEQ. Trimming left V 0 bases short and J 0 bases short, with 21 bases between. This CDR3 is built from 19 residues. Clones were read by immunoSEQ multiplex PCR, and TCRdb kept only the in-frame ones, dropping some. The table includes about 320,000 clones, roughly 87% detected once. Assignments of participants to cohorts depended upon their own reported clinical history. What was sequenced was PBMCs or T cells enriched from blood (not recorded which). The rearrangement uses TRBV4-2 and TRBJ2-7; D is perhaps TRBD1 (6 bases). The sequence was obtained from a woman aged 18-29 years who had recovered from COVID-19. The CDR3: CASSQDLETGRINSYEQYF. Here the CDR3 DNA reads TGTGCCAGCAGCCAAGATCTGGAGACAGGCCGCATTAACTCCTACGAGCAGTACTTC.